The sequence of this T cell receptor beta chain was determined in a study of T cells in Graves' hyperthyroidism and ophthalmopathy. TCR beta CDR3 sequences were amplified from RNA transcripts. Primed by the HTBI set, a first-round RT-PCR was run on the TCR CDR3. TCRdb reprocessed the multiplex PCR reads via MiXCR and lists one record per CDR3 protein. The data contain more than 300,000 distinct CDR3 sequences, approximately 18% of them singletons. In this sample, this clonotype turned up many times. Its antigen is still unknown. Deletions cut 0 bases from V and 5 bases from J, with 13 bases between. The CDR3 covers 15 residues. CDR1 and CDR2 (germline): LNHDA, SQIVND (reference sequence). General study findings and limits: Most thyroid clonotypes that were expanded above 0.001 also turned up in blood.

Sequences were obtained from blood. This sequence joins TRBV19 and TRBJ1-2; D might be TRBD1 (5 bases). The clonotype comes from a woman younger than 45 with Graves' hyperthyroidism that later progressed to Graves' ophthalmopathy. The CDR3 nucleotides are TGTGCCAGTAGTATAGATACCGGGACCGCATATGGCTACACCTTC. Protein sequence: CASSIDTGTAYGYTF.